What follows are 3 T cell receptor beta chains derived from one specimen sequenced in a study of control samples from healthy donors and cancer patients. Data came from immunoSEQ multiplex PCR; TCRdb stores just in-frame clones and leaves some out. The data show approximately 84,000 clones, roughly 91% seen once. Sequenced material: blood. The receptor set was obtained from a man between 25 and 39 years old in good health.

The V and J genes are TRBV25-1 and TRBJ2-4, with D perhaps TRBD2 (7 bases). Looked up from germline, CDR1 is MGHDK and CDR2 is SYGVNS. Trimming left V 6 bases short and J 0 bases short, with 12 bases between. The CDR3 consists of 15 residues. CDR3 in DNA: TGTGCCAGCAGCGAGGGGGGGCTAGCCAAAAACATTCAGTACTTC. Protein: CASSEGGLAKNIQYF.

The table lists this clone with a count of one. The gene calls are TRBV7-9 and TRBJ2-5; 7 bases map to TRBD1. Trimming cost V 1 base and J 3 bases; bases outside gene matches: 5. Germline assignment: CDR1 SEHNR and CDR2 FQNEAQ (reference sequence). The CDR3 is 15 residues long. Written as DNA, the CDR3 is TGTGCCAGCAGCTTAGGAGGACAGGTTAAAGAGACCCAGTACTTC. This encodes CASSLGGQVKETQYF. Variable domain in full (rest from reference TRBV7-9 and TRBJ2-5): DTGVSQNPRHKITKRGQNVTFRCDPISEHNRLYWYRQTLGQGPEFLTYFQNEAQLEKSRLLSDRFSAERPKGSFSTLEIQRTEQGDSAMYLCASSLGGQVKETQYFGPGTRLLVL.

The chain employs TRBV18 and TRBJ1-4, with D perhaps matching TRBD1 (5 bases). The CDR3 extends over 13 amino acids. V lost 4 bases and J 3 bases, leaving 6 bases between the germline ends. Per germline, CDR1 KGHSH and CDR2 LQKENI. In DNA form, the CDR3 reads TGTGCCAGCTCACGGGGGTCTAATGAAAAACTGTTTTTT. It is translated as CASSRGSNEKLFF.